This entry lists 16 T cell receptor beta chains sequenced from one sample in a study of blood T cell repertoires in COVID-19. Sequencing used immunoSEQ multiplex PCR; TCRdb keeps in-frame clones, though not all of them. The profile shows about 270,000 clones, 88% of them singletons. The sequenced sample was PBMCs or T cells enriched from blood (not recorded which). The receptors derive from a woman aged 45-65 years who had recovered from COVID-19.

CDR3 nucleotide sequence: TGCGCCAGCAGCTTGGCTAGGACTAGCGGGCATGAGCAGTTCTTC. Translated: CASSLARTSGHEQFF. The chain is built from TRBV5-1 and TRBJ2-1; 11 bases agree with TRBD2. Germline-derived CDR1 and CDR2 are SGHRS and YFSETQ. This CDR3 has 15 residues. V lost 0 bases and J lost 8; bases outside the gene matches: 4. Full variable domain (rest looked up from reference TRBV5-1 and TRBJ2-1): KAGVTQTPRYLIKTRGQQVTLSCSPISGHRSVSWYQQTPGQGLQFLFEYFSETQRNKGNFPGRFSGRQFSNSRSEMNVSTLELGDSALYLCASSLARTSGHEQFFGPGTRLTVL.

This sequence joins TRBV24-1 and TRBJ2-5; 9 bases agree with TRBD1. Per germline, CDR1 KGHDR and CDR2 SFDVKD. Unmatched junction bases numbered 12, after V lost 1 base and J lost 4 bases. The CDR3 covers 18 residues. The CDR3 DNA is TGTGCCACCAGTGATTTCTTGGGAGGGACAGGGCAACCAGAGACCCAGTACTTC. Its translation is CATSDFLGGTGQPETQYF.

The V and J genes are TRBV10-3 and TRBJ1-2, with 7 bases that match TRBD1. CDR1 ENHRY and CDR2 SYGVKD come from the germline V gene. J lost 3 bases, V lost 3 bases, and 4 bases had no gene match. The CDR3 loop spans 14 amino acids. The CDR3 sequence is CAISEGTGDYGYTF. The CDR3 DNA is TGTGCCATCAGTGAAGGTACAGGGGACTATGGCTACACCTTC.

The gene calls are TRBV5-1 and TRBJ2-1; no firm D call. V was pared by 1 base and J by 7 bases, with 6 bases between. This CDR3 contains 12 residues. Germline V CDR1 and CDR2: SGHRS, YFSETQ. The CDR3, as DNA: TGCGCCAGCAGCTTGATCAGTAATGAGCAGTTCTTC. Translation gives CASSLISNEQFF.

V and J are TRBV4-3 and TRBJ2-7; D is possibly TRBD1 (6 bases). This CDR3 is built from 13 residues. Germline assignment: CDR1 LGHNA and CDR2 YSLEER. V lost 0 bases and J 9 bases, leaving 12 bases between the germline ends. CDR3 amino acids: CASSQDRGLRQYF. The CDR3 nucleotides are TGCGCCAGCAGCCAAGATAGGGGGTTAAGGCAGTACTTC.

The chain combines TRBV7-2 with TRBJ1-2, with 7 positions matching TRBD1. CDR1 and CDR2 from the germline V gene are SGHTA and FQGNSA. The CDR3 sequence is 17 residues long. J lost 4 bases, V lost 6 bases, and 17 bases had no gene match. As DNA, the CDR3 is TGTGCCAGCAGTTACCCCGGACAGGCCAAAGGTGGCTATGGCTACACCTTC. Translation gives CASSYPGQAKGGYGYTF.

This clone turned up a few times. The V gene is TRBV28, the J gene TRBJ1-1; 7 bases match TRBD1. The CDR3 contains 14 residues. With V trimmed by 5 bases and J by 0 bases, 3 bases remained unmatched. Per the germline V gene, CDR1 is MDHEN and CDR2 is SYDVKM. For the CDR3, the DNA is TGTGCCAGCAGTCCGGGACAGATGAACACTGAAGCTTTCTTT. It is translated as CASSPGQMNTEAFF.

This rearrangement joins TRBV24-1 to TRBJ2-2; 9 bases fit TRBD1. Germline V CDR1 and CDR2: KGHDR, SFDVKD. With V trimmed by 3 bases and J by 1 base, 2 bases remained unmatched. The CDR3 covers 16 residues. The chain's CDR3 is CATSDGTGKNTGELFF. In DNA, the CDR3 is TGTGCCACCAGTGATGGGACAGGGAAGAACACCGGGGAGCTGTTTTTT.

The CDR3 DNA is TGCGCCAGCAACTCGGGTCGTAGTAAGAACACCGGGGAGCTGTTTTTT. Its translation: CASNSGRSKNTGELFF. This rearrangement joins TRBV23-1 to TRBJ2-2; D not certain. TRBV23-1 is assigned to the ORF class and has an uncertain function. V was clipped by 7 bases and J by 1 base, with 16 bases between them. The CDR3 consists of 16 residues.

The chain links TRBV5-1 to TRBJ2-3; D is undetermined. This CDR3 spans 15 amino acids. V dropped 3 bases and J dropped 0 bases, with 11 bases sitting between them. Germline lookup yields CDR1 SGHRS and CDR2 YFSETQ. The CDR3 reads CASSSQTPSTDTQYF. The CDR3 bases are TGCGCCAGCAGCTCCCAGACACCTAGCACAGATACGCAGTATTTT.

The J gene is TRBJ2-1, the V gene TRBV21-1; TRBD2 is the table's D call, not checked against the DNA. TRBV21-1 is assigned pseudogene status. This CDR3 region has 15 residues. This CDR3 reads CASSKAGGHYNEQFF. CDR3 bases: TGTGCCAGCAGCAAAGCGGGAGGGCACTACAATGAGCAGTTCTTC.

V is TRBV7-2 and J is TRBJ2-5; weak D call: TRBD1 (5 bases). V was trimmed by 4 bases and J by 7 bases, leaving 16 bases between them. Germline lookup yields CDR1 SGHTA and CDR2 FQGNSA. This CDR3 has 14 residues. This CDR3 reads CASSSTRQKVTQYF. The CDR3 DNA reads as TGTGCCAGCAGCTCGACGAGACAGAAGGTGACCCAGTACTTC.

The genes are TRBV7-6 and TRBJ1-5; 7 bases fit TRBD1. Trimming removed 5 bases from V and 2 bases from J; junction bases left unmatched: 9. Germline V gene sequence: CDR1 SGHVS, CDR2 FNYEAQ. The CDR3 length is 16 residues. CDR3 residues: CASSPRQGSGNQPQHF. Here the CDR3 DNA reads TGTGCCAGCAGCCCGAGACAGGGTTCGGGCAATCAGCCCCAGCATTTT.

This chain joins TRBV28 and TRBJ1-4; D gene unclear. The germline CDR1 and CDR2 sequences are MDHEN and SYDVKM. Trimming took 7 bases from V and 3 from J, leaving 12 bases between them. This CDR3 is built from 14 residues. The CDR3 DNA reads as TGTGCCAGCACCATCGGGGATTCTAATGAAAAACTGTTTTTT. This translates into CASTIGDSNEKLFF. Full variable domain (outside the CDR3, taken from reference TRBV28 and TRBJ1-4): DVKVTQSSRYLVKRTGEKVFLECVQDMDHENMFWYRQDPGLGLRLIYFSYDVKMKEKGDIPEGYSVSREKKERFSLILESASTNQTSMYLCASTIGDSNEKLFFGSGTQLSVL.

The chain recombines TRBV24-1 with TRBJ2-1; tentatively, D is TRBD1 (5 bases). Germline values: CDR1 KGHDR, CDR2 SFDVKD. V was shortened by 1 base and J by 5 bases, with 14 bases between the two germline ends. The CDR3 length is 16 residues. The CDR3 DNA reads TGTGCCACCAGTGATTTAGAATTCTCAGGGAACAATGAGCAGTTCTTC. It yields the protein CATSDLEFSGNNEQFF.

The CDR3 reads CATSRGRTSTDTQYF. CDR3 coding DNA: TGTGCCACCAGCAGAGGACGGACTAGCACAGATACGCAGTATTTT. V usage is TRBV15 and J usage is TRBJ2-3; D may be TRBD2 (5 bases). V lost 1 base, J lost 0 bases, and 8 bases lay in between. The V gene's germline CDR1 is LNHNV and CDR2 YYDKDF (reference sequence). The CDR3 is made up of 15 amino acids.